The 32 T cell receptor beta chains below all came from one sample that was sequenced in a study of OX40 agonist ivuxolimab in advanced cancers. Clones were sequenced by immunoSEQ multiplex PCR, and TCRdb holds only the in-frame ones, with some missing. Of approximately 60,000 clones in the sample, 70% to 90% were seen once. Sequenced here: CD4+ or CD8+ T cells sorted from blood, sampled in a trial of the OX40 agonist ivuxolimab. These receptors all come from an adult with an advanced solid tumor such as melanoma, head and neck, liver or kidney cancer.

This clone was picked up a small number of times. The chain links TRBV6-1 to TRBJ1-1; D is uncertain. CDR3 length: 13 amino acids. V shed 0 bases and J shed 9 bases, with 11 bases lying between them. Germline values: CDR1 MNHNS, CDR2 SASEGT. The CDR3 region has the DNA TGTGCCAGCAGTGAAGCGGTCTGGCAGAAAGCTTTCTTT. As protein: CASSEAVWQKAFF.

The rearrangement links TRBV5-1 to TRBJ1-1; D perhaps matches TRBD1 (5 bases). V shed 2 bases and J shed 1 base, with 9 bases lying between them. Germline CDR1 reads SGHRS; CDR2 reads YFSETQ. The CDR3 is 14 residues long. The CDR3 nucleotides are TGCGCCAGCAGCTTCACCGGGGGGAACACTGAAGCTTTCTTT. It encodes CASSFTGGNTEAFF.

The chain uses TRBV6-1 and TRBJ1-2, with a tentative D call TRBD1 (5 bases). Germline V CDR1 and CDR2: MNHNS, SASEGT. This CDR3 spans 15 amino acids. The V end was cut by 6 bases, the J end by 4 bases, with 18 bases between. The CDR3 coding sequence is TGTGCCAGCAGCCCAGTGGGCAGGGAGGTCTATGGCTACACCTTC. Its translation: CASSPVGREVYGYTF.

The V gene is TRBV4-1, the J gene TRBJ2-1, with D tentatively TRBD2 (7 bases). The germline V gene encodes CDR1 MGHRA and CDR2 YSYEKL. V lost 4 bases to trimming and J lost 0 bases, with 13 bases between them. There are 16 residues in the CDR3. The CDR3 here is CASSLRGGASYNEQFF. The CDR3 DNA sequence: TGCGCCAGCAGCCTTAGGGGGGGGGCCTCCTACAATGAGCAGTTCTTC.

This clone was counted only a few times. The chain recombines TRBV9 with TRBJ2-3; D ambiguous. The V gene lost 2 bases and the J gene lost 2 bases, with 12 bases spanning the gap. CDR1 and CDR2 (germline): SGDLS, YYNGEE. The CDR3 loop spans 15 amino acids. The CDR3 region is CASSVDGVDTDTQYF. The CDR3, as DNA: TGTGCCAGCAGCGTGGATGGGGTGGACACAGATACGCAGTATTTT.

The rearrangement joins TRBV4-1 to TRBJ1-6, with D unresolved. V was shortened by 0 bases and J by 8 bases, with 8 bases between the two germline ends. This CDR3 spans 14 amino acids. Germline CDR1 and CDR2: MGHRA and YSYEKL. In DNA, the CDR3 is TGCGCCAGCAGCCAAGAGAACTCCCATTCACCCCTCCACTTT. It specifies CASSQENSHSPLHF.

The J gene is TRBJ2-7, the V gene TRBV6-6, with D possibly being TRBD1 or TRBD2 (5 bases each). Trimming shortened V by 4 bases and J by 2 bases, and 15 bases separated the two germline ends. Germline V gives CDR1 MNHNY, CDR2 SVGAGI (reference sequence). CDR3 length: 15 amino acids. The CDR3 region is CASSWARDRPYEQYF. The DNA for the CDR3 is TGTGCCAGCAGTTGGGCCCGGGACCGTCCCTACGAGCAGTACTTC.

The chain employs TRBV5-4 and TRBJ2-3; unclear D gene. V was clipped by 3 bases and J by 2 bases, with 1 base between them. Germline V lookup: CDR1 SGHNT, CDR2 YYREEE (reference sequence). The CDR3 extends over 11 amino acids. The DNA of the CDR3 is TGTGCCAGCAGCTACACAGATACGCAGTATTTT. Its protein product is CASSYTDTQYF.

This clone came up once. J is TRBJ2-7 and V is TRBV20-1; D is ambiguous. Germline V lookup: CDR1 DFQATT, CDR2 SNEGSKA (reference sequence). Trimming pared 0 bases from V and 4 bases from J, leaving 4 bases between. The CDR3 sequence is 11 residues long. The CDR3: CSARDTYEQYF. The CDR3 DNA reads TGCAGTGCTAGAGATACTTACGAGCAGTACTTC.

V and J are TRBV7-3 and TRBJ2-3; maybe TRBD2 (6 bases). CDR3 length equals 14 residues. V lost 6 bases and J 4 bases, leaving 14 bases between the germline ends. Germline V gives CDR1 SGHTA, CDR2 FQGTGA. The CDR3 DNA sequence: TGTGCCAGCAGGCTTGAAGGGGAGGCAGATACGCAGTATTTT. It specifies CASRLEGEADTQYF.

The rearrangement uses TRBV27 and TRBJ1-2, with D uncertain. Germline lookup yields CDR1 MNHEY and CDR2 SMNVEV (reference sequence). V lost 5 bases to trimming and J lost 5 bases, with 12 bases between them. The length of the CDR3 is 13 residues. The CDR3 is CASSLQTGYGYTF. The CDR3 coding sequence is TGTGCCAGCAGTCTGCAGACGGGGTATGGCTACACCTTC.

The rearrangement links TRBV30 to TRBJ2-3; D might be TRBD1 (6 bases). Trimming shortened V by 0 bases and J by 4 bases, and 8 bases separated the two germline ends. The CDR3 is made up of 13 amino acids. Germline lookup yields CDR1 GTSNPN and CDR2 SVGIG (reference sequence). The CDR3 nucleotides read TGTGCCTGGAGTGTAACAGGGTCAGATACGCAGTATTTT. Encoded protein: CAWSVTGSDTQYF.

The chain joins TRBV7-2 to TRBJ2-3; 11 bases are shared with TRBD2. CDR3 length: 15 amino acids. Per germline, CDR1 SGHTA and CDR2 FQGNSA. The ends lost 4 bases at V and 1 base at J; junction bases unmatched: 1. CDR3 amino acids: CASSYSGGGTDTQYF. CDR3 DNA sequence: TGTGCCAGCAGCTATAGCGGGGGGGGCACAGATACGCAGTATTTT.

This clone was seen only once. The rearrangement uses TRBV10-3 and TRBJ1-2, with a possible D match to TRBD1 (6 bases). The germline gives CDR1 ENHRY, CDR2 SYGVKD. Trimming removed 4 bases at V and 4 bases at J, with 13 bases between. The CDR3 sequence is 14 residues long. CDR3 nucleotides: TGTGCCATCAGTGTTGGGACAACCCTCTATGGCTACACCTTC. This sequence encodes CAISVGTTLYGYTF.

This chain connects TRBV28 to TRBJ2-2, with 13 bases that match TRBD2. The germline V gene has CDR1 MDHEN and CDR2 SYDVKM. The J segment lost 3 bases and the V segment lost 7 bases, leaving 8 bases of the junction unmatched. CDR3 length equals 17 residues. The chain's CDR3 is CASTGTSGVQYTGELFF. The CDR3 DNA reads TGTGCCAGCACTGGGACTAGCGGGGTCCAGTACACCGGGGAGCTGTTTTTT.

The chain carries TRBV28 and TRBJ1-2; the match to TRBD1 covers 7 bases. Germline V gene sequence: CDR1 MDHEN, CDR2 SYDVKM. The CDR3 runs to 13 residues. V lost 6 bases, J lost 2 bases, and 3 bases stayed unmatched. The CDR3 DNA follows: TGTGCCAGCAGCGACAGGGCGAACTATGGCTACACCTTC. Translated, it gives CASSDRANYGYTF.

This clone was found once. This chain uses TRBV2 with TRBJ2-5; 12 positions match TRBD2. V shed 1 base and J 5 bases; nucleotides not matched to a gene: 8. Germline V gene sequence: CDR1 SNHLY, CDR2 FYNNEI. CDR3 length: 17 residues. The CDR3 DNA is TGTGCCAGCAGTGAAGTCCTTACTAGCGGGGGGACGGAGACCCAGTACTTC. Protein: CASSEVLTSGGTETQYF.

This clone appeared a single time. The DNA for the CDR3 is TGTGCCAGCAGCTCGGGCGGGGGGGCCGCACCCGGGGAGCTGTTTTTT. It specifies CASSSGGGAAPGELFF. This rearrangement joins TRBV7-9 to TRBJ2-2; 9 nucleotides match TRBD2. V shed 4 bases, J shed 6 bases, and the junction held 9 bases outside the gene matches. Germline V CDR1 and CDR2: SEHNR, FQNEAQ (reference sequence). The CDR3 is 16 amino acids. The full variable domain, completed using reference TRBV7-9 and TRBJ2-2, is DTGVSQNPRHKITKRGQNVTFRCDPISEHNRLYWYRQTLGQGPEFLTYFQNEAQLEKSRLLSDRFSAERPKGSFSTLEIQRTEQGDSAMYLCASSSGGGAAPGELFFGEGSRLTVL.

This chain connects TRBV2 to TRBJ1-2; D is unresolved. This CDR3 contains 13 residues. Germline CDR1 reads SNHLY; CDR2 reads FYNNEI. V was trimmed by 3 bases and J by 6 bases, leaving 11 bases between them. The CDR3 nucleotides are TGTGCCAGCAGTGATATGCCCTCCGATGGCTACACCTTC. Translated, it gives CASSDMPSDGYTF.

This clone was counted only a few times. The genes are TRBV4-1 and TRBJ1-2; maybe TRBD1 (5 bases). Trimming stripped 0 bases from V and 4 bases from J, with 9 bases between. Germline values: CDR1 MGHRA, CDR2 YSYEKL. The CDR3 length is 14 residues. CDR3 coding DNA: TGCGCCAGCAGCCAAGAGGGACTCCTCTATGGCTACACCTTC. It codes for CASSQEGLLYGYTF.

The chain links TRBV27 to TRBJ2-2, with 7 nucleotides matching TRBD1. There are 15 residues in the CDR3. V lost 5 bases, J lost 3 bases, and 6 bases stayed unmatched. The V gene's germline CDR1 is MNHEY and CDR2 SMNVEV (reference sequence). As DNA, the CDR3 is TGTGCCAGCAGTCCCGGGGACAGCTACACCGGGGAGCTGTTTTTT. Residues: CASSPGDSYTGELFF.

DNA for the CDR3: TGCGCCAGCAAGAACAGGGACGGGGAGTTATACTACACCTTC. Translated: CASKNRDGELYYTF. The rearrangement uses TRBV10-2 and TRBJ1-2; D may be TRBD1 (6 bases). Per the germline V gene, CDR1 is WSHSY and CDR2 is SAAADI. With 7 bases removed from V and 10 bases from J, the gap between germline ends came to 22 bases. The CDR3 runs 14 residues.

The chain recombines TRBV7-6 with TRBJ2-1, with D perhaps being TRBD1 or TRBD2 (7 bases each). CDR1 and CDR2 (germline): SGHVS, FNYEAQ. This CDR3 spans 16 amino acids. Trimming took off 0 bases at V and 4 bases at J, with 13 bases between the two ends. CDR3 sequence reads: CASSLASGTDYNEQFF. CDR3 DNA sequence: TGTGCCAGCAGCTTAGCCAGCGGGACAGATTACAATGAGCAGTTCTTC.

The chain has TRBV6-1 and TRBJ1-3; D is unresolved. The CDR3 totals 10 residues. Trimming stripped 6 bases from V and 5 bases from J, with 2 bases between. Germline loops: CDR1 MNHNS, CDR2 SASEGT. The CDR3 is CASRRNTIYF. The CDR3 nucleotides are TGTGCCAGCAGGCGAAACACCATATATTTT.

This chain uses TRBV11-3 with TRBJ2-3, with 7 bases aligning to TRBD1. CDR3 length: 15 residues. With 5 bases clipped from V and 2 bases from J, the junction kept 7 bases outside the gene matches. The germline V gene has CDR1 SGHNT and CDR2 YENEEA. The CDR3 DNA is TGTGCCAGCAGCACAGGACAGGAGATCACAGATACGCAGTATTTT. Its translation: CASSTGQEITDTQYF.

This rearrangement joins TRBV4-3 to TRBJ2-7; maybe TRBD1 (6 bases). Germline CDR1 and CDR2: LGHNA and YSLEER. The CDR3 consists of 15 residues. The V and J ends lost 4 bases and 4 bases respectively, with 17 bases between them. The CDR3 loop reads CASSRGHPSPYEQYF. As DNA, the CDR3 is TGCGCCAGCAGCCGGGGACATCCCTCACCTTACGAGCAGTACTTC.

The V gene is TRBV7-2, the J gene TRBJ2-7; 7 positions agree with TRBD2. The CDR3 has 15 residues. The J segment lost 4 bases and the V segment lost 4 bases, leaving 10 bases of the junction unmatched. Germline V lookup: CDR1 SGHTA, CDR2 FQGNSA. CDR3 amino acids: CASSSGTTEGYEQYF. CDR3 DNA sequence: TGTGCCAGCAGCTCCGGGACTACCGAGGGGTACGAGCAGTACTTC.

V and J are TRBV2 and TRBJ2-1, with 7 bases lining up with TRBD2. V trimming: 7 bases; J trimming: 3 bases; junction bases outside the gene matches: 0. Germline V lookup: CDR1 SNHLY, CDR2 FYNNEI. This CDR3 is built from 12 residues. CDR3: CASTSGYNEQFF. The CDR3 bases are TGTGCCAGCACTAGCGGCTACAATGAGCAGTTCTTC.

This clone appeared once. V gene TRBV9 combines with J gene TRBJ1-4; possibly TRBD1 for D (5 bases). Looked up from germline, CDR1 is SGDLS and CDR2 is YYNGEE. V was cut by 0 bases and J by 10 bases, with 16 bases left in between. The CDR3 is made up of 15 amino acids. DNA for the CDR3: TGTGCCAGCAGCGTAGGGTTAGGGGACCGTAGAAAACTGTTTTTT. Translating it yields CASSVGLGDRRKLFF.

The V gene is TRBV27, the J gene TRBJ1-2; TRBD1 might be the D (5 bases). The CDR3 has 15 residues. Germline CDR1 MNHEY, CDR2 SMNVEV (reference sequence). Trimming shortened V by 6 bases and J by 0 bases, and 14 bases separated the two germline ends. In DNA form, the CDR3 reads TGTGCCAGCAGCAGTAAGGGGCCCCCTAACTATGGCTACACCTTC. Its protein is CASSSKGPPNYGYTF.

V is TRBV13 and J is TRBJ2-5, with 13 bases lining up with TRBD2. The germline V gene encodes CDR1 PRHDT and CDR2 FYEKMQ (reference sequence). Unmatched junction bases numbered 7, after V lost 5 bases and J lost 4 bases. The CDR3 consists of 16 residues. CDR3 bases: TGTGCCAGCAGCCAAGCAGGGACTAGCGGGATAGAGACCCAGTACTTC. As protein: CASSQAGTSGIETQYF. The whole variable domain, remainder taken from reference TRBV13 and TRBJ2-5, is AAGVIQSPRHLIKEKRETATLKCYPIPRHDTVYWYQQGPGQDPQFLISFYEKMQSDKGSIPDRFSAQQFSDYHSELNMSSLELGDSALYFCASSQAGTSGIETQYFGPGTRLLVL.

This chain joins TRBV27 and TRBJ2-1; 9 bases line up with TRBD1. The CDR3 loop spans 16 amino acids. The V and J ends lost 5 bases and 5 bases, in that order; junction bases with no gene match: 10. Germline CDR1 and CDR2: MNHEY and SMNVEV (reference sequence). The CDR3 nucleotides are TGTGCCAGCAGTGCGTACACCGGGACAGGGAACAATGAGCAGTTCTTC. Translated, it gives CASSAYTGTGNNEQFF.